Shown below are 18 T cell receptor beta chains from a single sample sequenced in a study of beta chain features in type 1 diabetes (dated by TCRdb to 2016 to 2019). Libraries came from the immunoSEQ multiplex PCR assay. The entire isolated RNA was reverse transcribed using the High Capacity cDNA Reverse Transcription Kit, and thus expressed TCRB transcripts were sequenced. Here the immuneACCESS table is served through TCRdb, limited to in-frame sequences with V and J called. Missing clones are a known gap in these copies; in checked studies unresolved V genes cover under half, and the rest lacks a known reason. This sample gives around 300,000 clones in total; 8% of them show up just once. The top ten clones comprise more than 0.8% of the sample. Material for sequencing was central memory CD4+ T cells from blood. The source of these receptors is a woman aged 18-29 years in good health.

The chain couples TRBV18 to TRBJ2-2; tentative D call: TRBD2 (6 bases). V lost 6 bases to trimming and J lost 3 bases, with 11 bases between them. The CDR3 totals 14 residues. Germline values: CDR1 KGHSH, CDR2 LQKENI. In DNA form, the CDR3 reads TGTGCCAGCTCCGCGGAGGGGTACACCGGGGAGCTGTTTTTT. Translation gives CASSAEGYTGELFF.

The V gene is TRBV4-2, the J gene TRBJ1-4; D perhaps matches TRBD1 (5 bases). The V end was cut by 2 bases, the J end by 5 bases, with 9 bases between. CDR1 is LGHNA and CDR2 is YNFKEQ in the germline V gene. CDR3 length: 14 amino acids. CDR3 residues: CASSQRTGNEKLFF. The CDR3 nucleotides read TGTGCCAGCAGCCAAAGAACAGGAAATGAAAAACTGTTTTTT.

This clone appeared a few times. The V and J genes are TRBV28 and TRBJ2-3, with D possibly being TRBD2 (6 bases). V shed 10 bases and J shed 1 base, with 12 bases lying between them. There are 13 residues in the CDR3. CDR1 and CDR2 from the germline V gene are MDHEN and SYDVKM. CDR3 in amino acids: CATKGGGTDTQYF. In DNA form, the CDR3 reads TGTGCCACCAAAGGCGGGGGCACAGATACGCAGTATTTT.

This clone was recorded many times. V usage is TRBV2 and J usage is TRBJ2-1, with D perhaps matching TRBD2 (5 bases). The V end was cut by 7 bases, the J end by 5 bases, with 15 bases between. The CDR3 sequence is 14 residues long. Germline values: CDR1 SNHLY, CDR2 FYNNEI. CDR3 DNA sequence: TGTGCCAGCATGGAGGTCAGGTCTAACAATGAGCAGTTCTTC. Translation gives CASMEVRSNNEQFF. The full variable domain, completed using reference TRBV2 and TRBJ2-1, is EPEVTQTPSHQVTQMGQEVILRCVPISNHLYFYWYRQILGQKVEFLVSFYNNEISEKSEIFDDQFSVERPDGSNFTLKIRSTKLEDSAMYFCASMEVRSNNEQFFGPGTRLTVL.

The genes are TRBV6-5 and TRBJ2-7; D remains ambiguous. The CDR3 loop spans 13 amino acids. Germline V CDR1 and CDR2: MNHEY, SVGAGI. V gave up 6 bases and J gave up 6 bases, with 15 bases separating them. In nucleotides, the CDR3 is TGTGCCAGCAGCACACCGGGTTTTCGCGAGCAGTACGTC. This translates into CASSTPGFREQYV.

This clone was picked up a small number of times. This sequence joins TRBV7-2 and TRBJ2-3; 11 nucleotides agree with TRBD2. Per the germline V gene, CDR1 is SGHTA and CDR2 is FQGNSA. J was trimmed by 0 bases and V by 6 bases; bases with no gene match: 8. This CDR3 has 17 residues. The CDR3 DNA sequence: TGTGCCAGCAGATTTACTAGCGGGAGTCGGAGCACAGATACGCAGTATTTT. Protein sequence: CASRFTSGSRSTDTQYF. Drawing the rest from reference TRBV7-2 and TRBJ2-3, the complete variable domain is GAGVSQSPSNKVTEKGKDVELRCDPISGHTALYWYRQSLGQGLEFLIYFQGNSAPDKSGLPSDRFSAERTGGSVSTLTIQRTQQEDSAVYLCASRFTSGSRSTDTQYFGPGTRLTVL.

This clone was found a few times. This chain joins TRBV30 and TRBJ1-5; D possibly corresponds to TRBD1 (5 bases). V was shortened by 0 bases and J by 7 bases, with 13 bases between the two germline ends. The germline CDR1 and CDR2 sequences are GTSNPN and SVGIG (reference sequence). The CDR3 spans 14 residues. CDR3 sequence (DNA): TGTGCCTGGAGTGTAGCGGGGGGAGAGCAGCCCCAGCATTTT. Amino acids: CAWSVAGGEQPQHF. The full variable domain, with the rest looked up from reference TRBV30 and TRBJ1-5, is SQTIHQWPATLVQPVGSPLSLECTVEGTSNPNLYWYRQAAGRGLQLLFYSVGIGQISSEVPQNLSASRPQDRQFILSSKKLLLSDSGFYLCAWSVAGGEQPQHFGDGTRLSIL.

This clone was observed many times. The chain links TRBV14 to TRBJ1-2, with D maybe TRBD1 (5 bases). The CDR3 is 15 amino acids. Deletions cut 1 base from V and 8 bases from J, with 17 bases between. Looked up from germline, CDR1 is SGHDN and CDR2 is FVKESK. CDR3 sequence reads: CASSQAFVGVDGYTF. The CDR3, as DNA: TGTGCCAGCAGCCAAGCGTTCGTAGGGGTCGACGGCTACACCTTC.

This clone was picked up a small number of times. This rearrangement joins TRBV28 to TRBJ1-2; D might be TRBD1 (5 bases). CDR1 and CDR2 (germline): MDHEN, SYDVKM. The CDR3 is 14 residues long. V was cut by 8 bases and J by 7 bases, with 20 bases left in between. CDR3 loop: CASGGEGHGGGYTF. The CDR3 DNA reads TGTGCCAGCGGTGGGGAGGGTCATGGGGGTGGCTACACCTTC.

This clone was counted between two and nine times. The chain has TRBV5-4 and TRBJ1-1; no clear D. Germline CDR1 SGHNT, CDR2 YYREEE (reference sequence). V was clipped by 5 bases and J by 6 bases, with 14 bases between them. CDR3 length equals 13 residues. The CDR3 loop reads CASRQGKEPEAFF. The CDR3 DNA sequence: TGTGCCAGCAGACAAGGGAAGGAGCCTGAAGCTTTCTTT.

This clone was seen only a few times. The genes are TRBV30 and TRBJ2-7, with D maybe TRBD2 (6 bases). Germline CDR1 GTSNPN, CDR2 SVGIG (reference sequence). This CDR3 is 15 amino acids long. The germline V and J ends were trimmed by 0 bases and 5 bases, with 17 bases remaining between them. The CDR3 sequence is CAWSVLGGALDEQYF. CDR3 in DNA: TGTGCCTGGAGTGTACTCGGGGGAGCGTTGGACGAGCAGTACTTC.

The V gene is TRBV28, the J gene TRBJ1-4, with 11 bases fitting TRBD1. J gave up 7 bases and V 5 bases, and 6 bases lay outside the gene matches. Germline assignment: CDR1 MDHEN and CDR2 SYDVKM. This CDR3 has 15 amino acids. CDR3 in DNA: TGTGCCAGCAGTCGCGCCGGGACAGGGGGTGAAAAACTGTTTTTT. Translated: CASSRAGTGGEKLFF.

This clone was seen at least ten times. The chain is built from TRBV5-4 and TRBJ2-3, with D hard to call. Trimming took off 0 bases at V and 4 bases at J, with 3 bases between the two ends. This CDR3 has 12 residues. From germline, CDR1 is SGHNT and CDR2 YYREEE (reference sequence). The CDR3 reads CASSLAADTQYF. The CDR3 DNA sequence: TGTGCCAGCAGCTTGGCGGCAGATACGCAGTATTTT.

DNA of the CDR3: TGTGCCAGCAGTGATCTTGACGGTGGCTACACCTTC. The encoded protein is CASSDLDGGYTF. V is TRBV2 and J is TRBJ1-2; D is ambiguous. CDR3 size: 12 residues. Trimming pared 3 bases from V and 7 bases from J, leaving 9 bases between. CDR1 and CDR2 (germline): SNHLY, FYNNEI.

This clone was seen only a few times. The chain combines TRBV7-9 with TRBJ2-7; D might be TRBD1 (5 bases). Per the germline V gene, CDR1 is SEHNR and CDR2 is FQNEAQ (reference sequence). The CDR3 totals 13 residues. Trimming took 2 bases from V and 3 from J, leaving 8 bases between them. This chain's CDR3 is CASSLTGFYEQYV. Here the CDR3 DNA reads TGTGCCAGCAGCTTAACAGGCTTCTACGAGCAGTACGTC.

This clone showed up just a few times. J is TRBJ1-2 and V is TRBV7-9, with no clear D. From germline, CDR1 is SEHNR and CDR2 FQNEAQ (reference sequence). Trimming took 2 bases from V and 1 from J, leaving 5 bases between them. The CDR3 sequence is 13 residues long. Here the CDR3 DNA reads TGTGCCAGCAGCTTACAGAATAACTATGGCTACACCTTC. It translates to CASSLQNNYGYTF. Variable domain in full (rest from reference TRBV7-9 and TRBJ1-2): DTGVSQNPRHKITKRGQNVTFRCDPISEHNRLYWYRQTLGQGPEFLTYFQNEAQLEKSRLLSDRFSAERPKGSFSTLEIQRTEQGDSAMYLCASSLQNNYGYTFGSGTRLTVV.

The chain links TRBV5-5 to TRBJ1-1; no definite D call. Germline loops: CDR1 SGHKS, CDR2 YYEKEE (reference sequence). V lost 7 bases and J lost 0, with 16 bases in between. The CDR3 length is 15 residues. The CDR3 nucleotides read TGTGCCAGCGGAGAGGGTTGGGGATTGAACACTGAAGCTTTCTTT. This gives the protein CASGEGWGLNTEAFF.

CDR3 in amino acids: CASSVGNGGYYGYTF. CDR3 DNA: TGTGCCAGCAGCGTAGGTAACGGGGGCTACTATGGCTACACCTTC. This chain connects TRBV9 to TRBJ1-2; possibly TRBD1 for D (6 bases). CDR1 and CDR2 from the germline V gene are SGDLS and YYNGEE. Trimming cost V 0 bases and J 3 bases, with 12 bases left between them. This CDR3 spans 15 amino acids.